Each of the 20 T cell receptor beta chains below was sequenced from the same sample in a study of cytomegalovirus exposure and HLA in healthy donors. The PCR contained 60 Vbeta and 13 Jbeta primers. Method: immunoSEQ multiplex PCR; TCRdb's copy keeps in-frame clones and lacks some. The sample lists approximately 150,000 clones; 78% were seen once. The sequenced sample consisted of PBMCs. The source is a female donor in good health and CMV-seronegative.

This CDR3 is CASSPTGVLAGGPNNEQFF. The CDR3 nucleotides are TGTGCCAGCAGCCCAACGGGGGTCCTAGCGGGAGGGCCAAATAATGAGCAGTTCTTC. This rearrangement joins TRBV28 to TRBJ2-1; TRBD2 matches 12 bases. Germline trimming cut 6 bases from V and 7 bases from J; bases unmatched to any gene: 19. CDR3 length equals 19 residues. Germline lookup yields CDR1 MDHEN and CDR2 SYDVKM.

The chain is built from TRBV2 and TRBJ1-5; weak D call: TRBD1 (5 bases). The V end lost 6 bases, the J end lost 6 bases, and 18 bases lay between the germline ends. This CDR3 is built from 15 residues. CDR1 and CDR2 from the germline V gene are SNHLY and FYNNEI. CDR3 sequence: CASRPEPTGGQPQHF. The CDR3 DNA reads TGTGCCAGCAGACCAGAGCCCACGGGGGGTCAGCCCCAGCATTTT.

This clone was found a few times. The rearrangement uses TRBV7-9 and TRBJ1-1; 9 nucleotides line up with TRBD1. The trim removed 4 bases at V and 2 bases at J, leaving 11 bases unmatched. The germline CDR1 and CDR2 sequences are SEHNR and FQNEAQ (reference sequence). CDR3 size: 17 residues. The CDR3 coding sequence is TGTGCCAGCAGCTACTTGGGGACAGGGACAATTAACACTGAAGCTTTCTTT. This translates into CASSYLGTGTINTEAFF.

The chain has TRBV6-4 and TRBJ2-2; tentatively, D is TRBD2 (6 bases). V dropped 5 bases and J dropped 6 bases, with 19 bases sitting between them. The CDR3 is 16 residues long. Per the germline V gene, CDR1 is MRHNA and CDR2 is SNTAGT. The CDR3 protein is CASSLDPGLRPGELFF. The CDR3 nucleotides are TGTGCCAGCAGTTTAGACCCGGGACTCCGACCCGGGGAGCTGTTTTTT.

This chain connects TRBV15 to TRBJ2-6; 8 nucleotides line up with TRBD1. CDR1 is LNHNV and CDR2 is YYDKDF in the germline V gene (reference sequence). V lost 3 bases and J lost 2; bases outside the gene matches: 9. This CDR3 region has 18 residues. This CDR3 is CATSSLGQGLTGANVLTF. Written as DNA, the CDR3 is TGTGCCACCAGCAGCTTAGGACAGGGACTGACTGGGGCCAACGTCCTGACTTTC.

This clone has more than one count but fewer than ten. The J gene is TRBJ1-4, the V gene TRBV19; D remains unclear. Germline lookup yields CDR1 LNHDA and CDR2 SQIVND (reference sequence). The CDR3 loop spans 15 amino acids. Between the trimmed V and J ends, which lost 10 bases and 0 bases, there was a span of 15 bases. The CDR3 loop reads CATRSGYATNEKLFF. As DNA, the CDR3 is TGTGCCACGCGATCGGGATATGCAACTAATGAAAAACTGTTTTTT.

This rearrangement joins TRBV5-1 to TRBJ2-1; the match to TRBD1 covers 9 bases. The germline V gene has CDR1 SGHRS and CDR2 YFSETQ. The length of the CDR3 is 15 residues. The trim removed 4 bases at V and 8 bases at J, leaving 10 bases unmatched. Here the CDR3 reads CASSIRDRALHEQFF. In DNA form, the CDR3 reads TGCGCCAGCAGCATCCGGGACAGGGCCCTCCATGAGCAGTTCTTC.

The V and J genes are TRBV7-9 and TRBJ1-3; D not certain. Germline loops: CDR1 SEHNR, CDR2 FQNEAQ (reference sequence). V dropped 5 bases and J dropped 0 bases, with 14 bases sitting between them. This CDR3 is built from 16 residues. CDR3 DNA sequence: TGTGCCAGCAGCCCCGGGTCTCTGAGCTCTGGAAACACCATATATTTT. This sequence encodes CASSPGSLSSGNTIYF.

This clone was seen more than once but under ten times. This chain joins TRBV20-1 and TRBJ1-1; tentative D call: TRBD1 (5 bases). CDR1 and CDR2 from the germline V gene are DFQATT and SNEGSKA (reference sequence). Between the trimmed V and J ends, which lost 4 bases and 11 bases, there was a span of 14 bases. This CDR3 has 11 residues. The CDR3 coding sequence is TGCAGTGCTAAAGGGGTCGGGCGGGCTTTCTTT. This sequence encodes CSAKGVGRAFF.

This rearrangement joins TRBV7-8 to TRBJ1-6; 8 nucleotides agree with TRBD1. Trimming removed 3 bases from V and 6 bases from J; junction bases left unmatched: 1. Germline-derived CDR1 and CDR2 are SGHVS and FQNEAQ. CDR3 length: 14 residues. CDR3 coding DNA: TGTGCCAGCAGCTTTACAGGGGGTAATTCACCCCTCCACTTT. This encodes CASSFTGGNSPLHF.

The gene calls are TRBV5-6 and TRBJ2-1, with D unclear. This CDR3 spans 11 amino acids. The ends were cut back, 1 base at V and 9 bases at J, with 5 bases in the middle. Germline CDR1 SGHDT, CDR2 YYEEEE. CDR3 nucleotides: TGTGCCAGCAGCTTGACGGGTGAGCAGTTCTTC. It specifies CASSLTGEQFF.

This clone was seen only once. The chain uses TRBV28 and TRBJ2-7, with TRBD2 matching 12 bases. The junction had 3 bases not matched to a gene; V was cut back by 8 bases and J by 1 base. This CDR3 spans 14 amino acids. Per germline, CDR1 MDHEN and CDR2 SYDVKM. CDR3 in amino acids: CASFTSGGSYEQYF. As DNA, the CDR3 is TGTGCCAGCTTTACTAGCGGGGGGTCCTACGAGCAGTACTTC.

CDR3 nucleotide sequence: TGTGCCAGCAGTCCTAGCGGGGAAGAGACCCAGTACTTC. Translated, it gives CASSPSGEETQYF. This chain uses TRBV6-1 with TRBJ2-5; TRBD2 matches at 9 bases. With V trimmed by 5 bases and J by 3 bases, 1 base remained unmatched. This CDR3 contains 13 residues. The germline V gene has CDR1 MNHNS and CDR2 SASEGT.

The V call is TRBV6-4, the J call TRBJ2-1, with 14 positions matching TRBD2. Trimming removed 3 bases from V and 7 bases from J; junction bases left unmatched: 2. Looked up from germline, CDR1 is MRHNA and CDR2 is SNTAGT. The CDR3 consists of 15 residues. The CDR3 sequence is CASSEGTSGGNEQFF. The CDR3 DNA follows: TGTGCCAGCAGTGAAGGGACTAGCGGGGGTAATGAGCAGTTCTTC.

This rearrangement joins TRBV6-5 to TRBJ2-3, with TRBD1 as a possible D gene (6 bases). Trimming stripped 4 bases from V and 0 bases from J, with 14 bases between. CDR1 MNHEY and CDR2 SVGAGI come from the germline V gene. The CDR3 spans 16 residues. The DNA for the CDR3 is TGTGCCAGCAGTTTCCTCGGGACAAGTAGCACAGATACGCAGTATTTT. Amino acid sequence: CASSFLGTSSTDTQYF.

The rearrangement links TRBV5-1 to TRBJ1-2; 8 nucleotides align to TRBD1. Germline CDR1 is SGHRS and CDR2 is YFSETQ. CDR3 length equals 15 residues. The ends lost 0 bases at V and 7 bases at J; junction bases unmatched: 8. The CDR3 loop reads CASSLVGQGAGGYTF. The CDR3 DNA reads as TGCGCCAGCAGCTTGGTTGGCCAGGGGGCCGGTGGCTACACCTTC.

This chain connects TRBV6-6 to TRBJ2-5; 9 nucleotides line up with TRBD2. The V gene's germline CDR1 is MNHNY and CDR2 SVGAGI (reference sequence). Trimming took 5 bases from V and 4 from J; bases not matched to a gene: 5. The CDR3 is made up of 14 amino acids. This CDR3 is CASSHRAGGETQYF. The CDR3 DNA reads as TGTGCCAGCAGTCACCGAGCGGGAGGAGAGACCCAGTACTTC.

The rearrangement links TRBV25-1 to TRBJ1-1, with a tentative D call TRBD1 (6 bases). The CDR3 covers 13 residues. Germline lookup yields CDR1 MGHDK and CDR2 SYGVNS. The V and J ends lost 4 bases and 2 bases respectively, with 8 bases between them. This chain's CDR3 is CASSGGGNTEAFF. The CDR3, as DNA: TGTGCCAGCAGTGGAGGGGGTAACACTGAAGCTTTCTTT.

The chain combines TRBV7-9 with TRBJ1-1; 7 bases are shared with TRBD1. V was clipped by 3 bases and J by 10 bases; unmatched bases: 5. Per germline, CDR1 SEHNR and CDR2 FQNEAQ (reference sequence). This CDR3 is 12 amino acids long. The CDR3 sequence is CASSFGQEGAFF. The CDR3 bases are TGTGCCAGCAGCTTCGGACAGGAAGGAGCTTTCTTT.

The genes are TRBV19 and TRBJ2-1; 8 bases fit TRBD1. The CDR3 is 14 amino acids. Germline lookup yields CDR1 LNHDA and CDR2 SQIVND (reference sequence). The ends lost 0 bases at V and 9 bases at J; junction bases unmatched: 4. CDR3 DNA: TGTGCCAGTAGTATAGATGACAGGGGCCGTGAGCAGTTCTTC. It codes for CASSIDDRGREQFF.